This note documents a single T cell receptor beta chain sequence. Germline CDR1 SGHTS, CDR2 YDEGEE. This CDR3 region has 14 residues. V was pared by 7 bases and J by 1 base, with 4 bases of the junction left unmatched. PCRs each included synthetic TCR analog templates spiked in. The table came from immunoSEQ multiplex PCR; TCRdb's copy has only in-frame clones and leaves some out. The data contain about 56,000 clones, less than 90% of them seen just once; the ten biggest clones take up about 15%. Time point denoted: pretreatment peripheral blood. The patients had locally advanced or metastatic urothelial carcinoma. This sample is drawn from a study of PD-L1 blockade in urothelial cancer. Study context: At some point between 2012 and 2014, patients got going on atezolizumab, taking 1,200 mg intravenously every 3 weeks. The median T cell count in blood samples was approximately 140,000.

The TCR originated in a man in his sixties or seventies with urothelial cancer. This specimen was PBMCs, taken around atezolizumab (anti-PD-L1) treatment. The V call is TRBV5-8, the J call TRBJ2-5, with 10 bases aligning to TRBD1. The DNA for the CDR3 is TGTGCCAGCTTCCGGGACAGGGGCCAAGAGACCCAGTACTTC. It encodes CASFRDRGQETQYF.